This T cell receptor (beta chain) originates from a study of shared clonotypes between healthy human individuals. The CDR3 runs 15 residues. From germline, CDR1 is MNHEY and CDR2 SVGAGI. V shed 5 bases and J 1 base; nucleotides not matched to a gene: 5. Measured with immunoSEQ multiplex PCR; TCRdb has only the in-frame clones, and not every one. The sample has some 510,000 clones, about four fifths seen once. The chain couples TRBV6-5 to TRBJ2-3, with TRBD2 matching 8 bases. The receptor's source is a woman aged 35 to 49 in good health. Some clones in this sample may be carry-over from other donors' samples. The specimen was PBMCs. The CDR3 loop reads CASSLSGGRTDTQYF. CDR3 coding DNA: TGTGCCAGCAGTCTGTCGGGGGGGCGCACAGATACGCAGTATTTT.